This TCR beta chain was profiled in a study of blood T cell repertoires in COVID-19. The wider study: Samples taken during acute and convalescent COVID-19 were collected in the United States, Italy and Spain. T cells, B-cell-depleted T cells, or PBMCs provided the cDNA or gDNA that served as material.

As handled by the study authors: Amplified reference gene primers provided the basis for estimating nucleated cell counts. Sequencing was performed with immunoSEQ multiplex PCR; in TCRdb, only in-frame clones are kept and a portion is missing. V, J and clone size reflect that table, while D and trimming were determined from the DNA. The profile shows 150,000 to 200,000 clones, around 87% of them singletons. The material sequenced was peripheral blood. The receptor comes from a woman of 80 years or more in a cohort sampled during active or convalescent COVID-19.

As DNA, the CDR3 is TGCAGCGTTGAAGATAGGAACAAACTACCCTACGAGCAGTACTTC. The encoded protein is CSVEDRNKLPYEQYF. The chain has TRBV29-1 and TRBJ2-7; D not resolved. The CDR3 consists of 15 residues. Trimming took off 0 bases at V and 2 bases at J, with 14 bases between the two ends. Germline values: CDR1 SQVTM, CDR2 ANQGSEA.